This TCR beta chain was captured by sequencing in a study of T-cell reconstitution after alpha-beta-depleted transplantation in children. General study points: Alpha-beta T cells about two months after transplant reportedly derived from several hundred expanded graft clones. By one year post-transplant, T-cell counts and diversity largely arose from T cells that were newly produced.

This clonotype was seen a handful of times. Its antigen is unidentified. Looked up from germline, CDR1 is SQVTM and CDR2 is ANQGSEA. V lost 1 base to trimming and J lost 4 bases, with 27 bases between them. The CDR3 sequence is 19 residues long. Researchers prepared the TCRbeta library using unique molecular identifiers, the study reports. TCRdb reanalysed the PCR reads using MiXCR and keeps one entry per CDR3 protein. Found here are fewer than 1 million distinct CDR3 sequences, 16% of them singletons; the top ten hold about 5%. The sequenced sample was PBMCs, mostly from graft donor cells, obtained 360 days after TCRalphabeta/CD19-depleted stem cell transplant. The chain recombines TRBV29-1 with TRBJ2-3; D is perhaps TRBD1 or TRBD2 (5 bases each). The source is a male patient younger than 18 who had a stem cell transplant for acute lymphoblastic leukemia, so the T cells may come from the graft donor. The CDR3: CSVEGAHRNRGTSPDTQYF. Written as DNA, the CDR3 is TGCAGCGTTGAAGGCGCCCACAGGAATCGGGGAACGAGTCCAGATACGCAGTATTTT.